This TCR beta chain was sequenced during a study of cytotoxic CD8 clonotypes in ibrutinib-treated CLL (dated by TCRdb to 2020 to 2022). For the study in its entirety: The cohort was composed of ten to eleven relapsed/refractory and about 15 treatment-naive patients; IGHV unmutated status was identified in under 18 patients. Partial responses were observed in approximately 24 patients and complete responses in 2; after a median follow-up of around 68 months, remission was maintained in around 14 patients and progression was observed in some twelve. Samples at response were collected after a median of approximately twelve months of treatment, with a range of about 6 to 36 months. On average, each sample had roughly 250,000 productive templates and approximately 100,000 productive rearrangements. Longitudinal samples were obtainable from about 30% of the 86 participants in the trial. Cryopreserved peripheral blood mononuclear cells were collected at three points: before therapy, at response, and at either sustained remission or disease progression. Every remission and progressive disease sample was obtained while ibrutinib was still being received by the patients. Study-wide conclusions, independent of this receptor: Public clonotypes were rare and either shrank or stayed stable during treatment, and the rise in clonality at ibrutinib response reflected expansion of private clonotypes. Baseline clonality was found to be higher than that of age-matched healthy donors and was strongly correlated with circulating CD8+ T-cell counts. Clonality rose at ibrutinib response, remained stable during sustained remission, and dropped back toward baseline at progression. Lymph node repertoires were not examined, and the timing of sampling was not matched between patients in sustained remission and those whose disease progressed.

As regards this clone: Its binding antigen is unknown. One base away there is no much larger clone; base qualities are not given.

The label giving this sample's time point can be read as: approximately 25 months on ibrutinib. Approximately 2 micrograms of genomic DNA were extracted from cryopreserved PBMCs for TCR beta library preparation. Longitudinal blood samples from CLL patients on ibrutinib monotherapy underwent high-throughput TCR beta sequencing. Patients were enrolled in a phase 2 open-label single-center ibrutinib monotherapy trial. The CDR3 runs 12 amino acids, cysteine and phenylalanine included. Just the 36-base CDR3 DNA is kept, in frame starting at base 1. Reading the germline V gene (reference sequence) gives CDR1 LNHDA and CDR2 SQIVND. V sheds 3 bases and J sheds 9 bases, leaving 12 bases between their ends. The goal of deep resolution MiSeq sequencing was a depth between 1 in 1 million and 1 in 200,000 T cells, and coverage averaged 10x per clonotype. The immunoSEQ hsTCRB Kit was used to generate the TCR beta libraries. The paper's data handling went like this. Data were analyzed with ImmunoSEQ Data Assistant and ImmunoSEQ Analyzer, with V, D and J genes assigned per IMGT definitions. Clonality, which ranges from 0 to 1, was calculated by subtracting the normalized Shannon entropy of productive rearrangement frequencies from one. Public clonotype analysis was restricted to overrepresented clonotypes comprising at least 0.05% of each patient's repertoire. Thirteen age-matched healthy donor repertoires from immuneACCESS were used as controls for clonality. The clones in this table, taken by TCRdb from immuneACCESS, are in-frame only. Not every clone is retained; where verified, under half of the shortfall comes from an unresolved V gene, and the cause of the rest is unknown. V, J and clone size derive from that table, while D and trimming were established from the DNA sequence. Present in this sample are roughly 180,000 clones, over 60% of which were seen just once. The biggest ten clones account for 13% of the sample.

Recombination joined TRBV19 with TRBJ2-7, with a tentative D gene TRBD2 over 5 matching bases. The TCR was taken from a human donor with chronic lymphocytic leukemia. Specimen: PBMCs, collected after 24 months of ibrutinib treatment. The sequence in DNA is TGTGCCAGTAGTATGGGAGATCGTGTGCAGTACTTC. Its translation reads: CASSMGDRVQYF.